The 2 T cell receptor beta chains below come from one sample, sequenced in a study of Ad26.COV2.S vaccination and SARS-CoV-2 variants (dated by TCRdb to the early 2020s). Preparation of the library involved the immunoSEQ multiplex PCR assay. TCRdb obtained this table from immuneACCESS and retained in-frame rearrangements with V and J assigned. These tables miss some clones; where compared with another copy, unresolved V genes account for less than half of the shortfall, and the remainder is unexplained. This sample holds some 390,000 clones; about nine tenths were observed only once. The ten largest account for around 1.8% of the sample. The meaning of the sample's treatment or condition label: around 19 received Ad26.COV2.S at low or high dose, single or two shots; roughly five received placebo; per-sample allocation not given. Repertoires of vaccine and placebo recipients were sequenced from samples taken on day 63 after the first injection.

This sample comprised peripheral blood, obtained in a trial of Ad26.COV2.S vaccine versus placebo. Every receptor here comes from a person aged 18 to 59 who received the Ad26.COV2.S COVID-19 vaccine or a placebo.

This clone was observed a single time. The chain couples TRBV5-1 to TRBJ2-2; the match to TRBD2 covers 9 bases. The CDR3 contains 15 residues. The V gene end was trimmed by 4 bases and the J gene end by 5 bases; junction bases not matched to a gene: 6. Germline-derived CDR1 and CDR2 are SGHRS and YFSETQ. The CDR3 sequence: CASSIRLAGTGELFF. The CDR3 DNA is TGCGCCAGCAGCATTCGGCTAGCGGGGACCGGGGAGCTGTTTTTT.

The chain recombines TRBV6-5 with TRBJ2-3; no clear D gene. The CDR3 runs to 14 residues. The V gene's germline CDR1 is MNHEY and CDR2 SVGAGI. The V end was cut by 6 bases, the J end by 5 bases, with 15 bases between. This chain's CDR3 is CASRRKAMGDTQYF. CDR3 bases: TGTGCCAGCAGACGGAAGGCGATGGGAGATACGCAGTATTTT.